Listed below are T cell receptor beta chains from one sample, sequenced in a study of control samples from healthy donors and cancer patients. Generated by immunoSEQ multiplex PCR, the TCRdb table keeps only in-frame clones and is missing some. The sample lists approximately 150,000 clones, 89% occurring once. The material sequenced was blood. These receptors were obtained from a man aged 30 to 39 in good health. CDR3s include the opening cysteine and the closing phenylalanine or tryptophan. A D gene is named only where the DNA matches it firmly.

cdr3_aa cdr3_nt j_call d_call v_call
CASSPGDRGTYGYTF TGCGCCAGCAGCCCGGGGGACAGGGGGACCTATGGCTACACCTTC TRBJ1-2 TRBD1 TRBV5-1
CASGISGNTIYF TGTGCCAGCGGAATCTCTGGAAACACCATATATTTT TRBJ1-3 . TRBV11-3
CASSSLRRSQETQYF TGTGCCAGTAGTAGTTTAAGGCGTTCCCAAGAGACCCAGTACTTC TRBJ2-5 . TRBV19
CATSDFPGSEQYF TGTGCCACCAGTGATTTTCCAGGGAGCGAGCAGTACTTC TRBJ2-7 . TRBV24-1
CASSQVGELFF TGTGCCAGCAGCCAAGTCGGGGAGCTGTTTTTT TRBJ2-2 . TRBV3-1/TRBV3-2
CASSRGTSLSTDTQYF TGTGCCAGCAGCCGAGGGACGTCCTTGAGCACAGATACGCAGTATTTT TRBJ2-3 . TRBV5-4
CASSLGVAGGPGNEQYF TGTGCCAGCAGCTTGGGAGTAGCGGGAGGGCCTGGAAACGAGCAGTACTTC TRBJ2-7 TRBD2 TRBV5-4
CASSKSVDTEAFF TGTGCCAGCAGTAAAAGTGTTGACACTGAAGCTTTCTTT TRBJ1-1 . TRBV12-3/TRBV12-4
CASSDQRQNYGYTF TGTGCCAGCAGCGACCAGAGACAAAACTATGGCTACACCTTC TRBJ1-2 . TRBV6-6
CASNGGEIQETQYF TGTGCCAGCAATGGGGGGGAGATCCAAGAGACCCAGTACTTC TRBJ2-5 TRBD2 TRBV6-4
CASSLGRGTSAQDTQYF TGTGCCAGCAGCTTGGGGAGGGGGACTAGCGCCCAGGATACGCAGTATTTT TRBJ2-3 TRBD2 TRBV11-3
CASSSVAGSYTF TGTGCCAGCAGCTCCGTGGCGGGCAGCTACACCTTC TRBJ1-2 . TRBV11-2
CASSLFSGTEAFF TGTGCCAGCAGTTTATTTTCCGGGACCGAAGCTTTCTTT TRBJ1-1 . TRBV12-3/TRBV12-4
CASSLRTGGKETQYF TGCGCCAGCAGCTTGCGGACAGGGGGCAAAGAGACCCAGTACTTC TRBJ2-5 TRBD1 TRBV5-1
CASSQPHVSQWPQHF TGTGCCAGCAGCCAGCCCCACGTCAGCCAGTGGCCCCAGCATTTT TRBJ1-5 . TRBV5-4
CASSGYRALANYGYTF TGTGCCAGCAGCGGCTATAGGGCCCTAGCTAACTATGGCTACACCTTC TRBJ1-2 . TRBV5-4
CASSQTSGSGDEQFF TGTGCCAGCAGCCAAACTAGCGGGAGTGGCGATGAGCAGTTCTTC TRBJ2-1 TRBD2 TRBV6-6
CASSSRFNEKLFF TGTGCCAGCAGCTCCAGGTTTAATGAAAAACTGTTTTTT TRBJ1-4 . TRBV7-9
CASSVAILAGDTDTQYF TGTGCCAGCAGCGTAGCAATCTTAGCGGGGGACACAGATACGCAGTATTTT TRBJ2-3 TRBD2 TRBV9
CASSLTAGVDTGELFF TGTGCCAGTAGTCTCACAGCGGGAGTAGACACCGGGGAGCTGTTTTTT TRBJ2-2 TRBD2 TRBV19